This TCR beta chain was found in a study of CD8+CD57+ T cells in acquired aplastic anemia. Study information: Among healthy donors, CD4+ cells averaged roughly 11 million reads.

Germline-derived CDR1 and CDR2 are SGHTA and FQGNSA. The CDR3 runs to 15 residues. V lost 1 base and J lost 11, with 20 bases in between. Genomic DNA served as template for TCR beta VDJ and CDR3 profiling. TCRdb called the reads again in MiXCR, with one record for every CDR3 protein. This table has 400,000 to 450,000 distinct CDR3 sequences, roughly 64% appearing once. This TCR derives from a human donor in good health, serving as a control. The chain joins TRBV7-2 to TRBJ1-2; D unresolved. The sequenced sample consisted of sorted CD4+, CD8+, or CD8+CD57+ T cells (not recorded which) from PBMCs. The CDR3, as DNA: TGTGCCAGCAGCTTAGTGGGCAGCTCCTACGAGCAGTACACCTTC. This gives the protein CASSLVGSSYEQYTF.